There are a few counts of the clone carrying this TCR beta chain. The target antigen is unknown. With a duration under 2 months, the hyperthyroidism was newly diagnosed in patients aged 18 to 65. TCR beta CDR3 regions were amplified from RNA transcripts. The study used the HTBI primer set for a first-round RT-PCR of the TCR CDR3. TCRdb recomputed calls from the multiplex PCR reads with MiXCR, one row per CDR3 protein. The sample contains hundreds of thousands of distinct CDR3 sequences, around 15% of which appear only once. The sample belongs to a study of T cells in Graves' hyperthyroidism and ophthalmopathy. Turning to the study itself: Peripheral blood draws took place at initial diagnosis, ahead of any treatment.

The V gene lost 8 bases and the J gene lost 6 bases, with 8 bases spanning the gap. The CDR3 contains 10 residues. CDR1 and CDR2 from the germline V gene are MNHNS and SASEGT. Findings and limits, study-wide: In blood, most of the thyroid clonotypes expanded above 0.001 were also present.

The rearrangement uses TRBV6-1 and TRBJ2-7, with a tentative D call TRBD2 (6 bases). This clonotype was sampled from a woman aged 40-49 years with Graves' hyperthyroidism. Sequencing was done on a sample of blood. The CDR3 loop is CASGTPEQYF. The CDR3 DNA sequence: TGTGCCAGCGGGACTCCCGAGCAGTACTTC.